The rows below give T cell receptor beta chains drawn from one sample of a study of T cell responses to AZD1222 COVID-19 vaccine. Profiled with immunoSEQ multiplex PCR; TCRdb holds only in-frame clones, not every one. Here the sample spans 130,000 or so clones, roughly 84% being singletons. Sequenced here: peripheral blood, sampled on day 0 of AZD1222 vaccination. These receptors all come from an adult in good health. Each CDR3 is given with its conserved first and last residue. Each record gives: CDR3 DNA, CDR3 protein, clone size, V gene, J gene, D gene. A D gene is named only where the DNA matches it firmly. Rows may omit the clone size; those that give it use once, few, many or a size class.

cdr3_nt: TGTGCCAGCAGCTTAGGCGGGGCGAACACTGAAGCTTTCTTT
cdr3_aa: CASSLGGANTEAFF
clone_size: -
v_call: TRBV7-3
j_call: TRBJ1-1
d_call: -

cdr3_nt: TGTGCCAGCAGCTTGGGAGGAGTCCGGTCCTACGAGCAGTACTTC
cdr3_aa: CASSLGGVRSYEQYF
clone_size: -
v_call: TRBV5-4
j_call: TRBJ2-7
d_call: -

cdr3_nt: TGTGCCAGCGTTAGCGGATATAGCAATCAGCCCCAGCATTTT
cdr3_aa: CASVSGYSNQPQHF
clone_size: -
v_call: TRBV7-8
j_call: TRBJ1-5
d_call: -

cdr3_nt: TGTGCCACCAGCAGAGGACAGAAAGATAATTCACCCCTCCACTTT
cdr3_aa: CATSRGQKDNSPLHF
clone_size: few
v_call: TRBV15
j_call: TRBJ1-6
d_call: -

cdr3_nt: TGTGCCATCAGCCGGGACAGTTCCTACGAGCAGTACTTC
cdr3_aa: CAISRDSSYEQYF
clone_size: once
v_call: TRBV10-3
j_call: TRBJ2-7
d_call: TRBD1

cdr3_nt: TGTGCCAGCAGTACTTCAGGCAGCGGCCTACGGGCGCAGTTCTTC
cdr3_aa: CASSTSGSGLRAQFF
clone_size: once
v_call: TRBV6-5
j_call: TRBJ2-1
d_call: -

cdr3_nt: TGCAGCGCCGACAGAGTTAACTATGGCTACACCTTC
cdr3_aa: CSADRVNYGYTF
clone_size: -
v_call: TRBV29-1
j_call: TRBJ1-2
d_call: -

cdr3_nt: TGTGCCAGCAGTTTGCGAGGGGCAGAGACCCAGTACTTC
cdr3_aa: CASSLRGAETQYF
clone_size: -
v_call: TRBV28
j_call: TRBJ2-5
d_call: -

cdr3_nt: TGTGCCAGAAGCCCGGCAGCAGGGGATTACCTCGCCTATGGCTACACCTTC
cdr3_aa: CARSPAAGDYLAYGYTF
clone_size: few
v_call: TRBV5-3
j_call: TRBJ1-2
d_call: -

cdr3_nt: TGCGCCAGCAGCCAAGAAACGAACGATGGAGAGACCCAGTACTTC
cdr3_aa: CASSQETNDGETQYF
clone_size: -
v_call: TRBV4-1
j_call: TRBJ2-5
d_call: -

cdr3_nt: TGTGCCAGCTCACCTCCTAACAGGGGGCAGGATGAAGCTTTCTTT
cdr3_aa: CASSPPNRGQDEAFF
clone_size: -
v_call: TRBV18
j_call: TRBJ1-1
d_call: TRBD1

cdr3_nt: TGTGCCAGCAGCTTAGGACAGGACACCCGTGAAGCTTTCTTT
cdr3_aa: CASSLGQDTREAFF
clone_size: once
v_call: TRBV7-2
j_call: TRBJ1-1
d_call: -

cdr3_nt: TGTGCCAGCAGCCAGGGGACTAGCGGGGGTGTGGGCACAGATACGCAGTATTTT
cdr3_aa: CASSQGTSGGVGTDTQYF
clone_size: -
v_call: TRBV7-3
j_call: TRBJ2-3
d_call: TRBD2

cdr3_nt: TGCGCCAGCAAATCCGGGACAGGGGACCCCTATGGCTACACCTTC
cdr3_aa: CASKSGTGDPYGYTF
clone_size: -
v_call: TRBV4-3
j_call: TRBJ1-2
d_call: TRBD1

cdr3_nt: TGCGCCAGCAGTGTGACAGCCACCGGGGAGCTGTTTTTT
cdr3_aa: CASSVTATGELFF
clone_size: few
v_call: TRBV10-1
j_call: TRBJ2-2
d_call: -

cdr3_nt: TGTGCCGGAGCGGGAGGGCTAGGGAACATTCAGTACTTC
cdr3_aa: CAGAGGLGNIQYF
clone_size: -
v_call: TRBV2
j_call: TRBJ2-4
d_call: TRBD2

cdr3_nt: TGTGCCAGCAGCCGGGAATTAGCGGGAGGCACAGATACGCAGTATTTT
cdr3_aa: CASSRELAGGTDTQYF
clone_size: -
v_call: TRBV3-1/TRBV3-2
j_call: TRBJ2-3
d_call: TRBD2

cdr3_nt: TGTGCCACCAGTGAGTCTCATCGGGCCAGGATTGGGGAGCTGTTTTTT
cdr3_aa: CATSESHRARIGELFF
clone_size: -
v_call: TRBV24-1
j_call: TRBJ2-2
d_call: -

cdr3_nt: TGTGCCAGCAGCTTAGTCGGCCAGGGACCTGGCTACACCTTC
cdr3_aa: CASSLVGQGPGYTF
clone_size: -
v_call: TRBV7-9
j_call: TRBJ1-2
d_call: -

cdr3_nt: TGCGCCAGCAGCCAAGGAGACAGGGATAGAGAAGCTTTCTTT
cdr3_aa: CASSQGDRDREAFF
clone_size: -
v_call: TRBV4-3
j_call: TRBJ1-1
d_call: TRBD1

cdr3_nt: TGTGCCAGCAGCCTGACAGCTTACGATAACTCACCCCTCCACTTT
cdr3_aa: CASSLTAYDNSPLHF
clone_size: once
v_call: TRBV14
j_call: TRBJ1-6
d_call: -

cdr3_nt: TGTGCCAGCAGCTTAGGAGTACAGGGGGCCGACACCATATATTTT
cdr3_aa: CASSLGVQGADTIYF
clone_size: -
v_call: TRBV7-2
j_call: TRBJ1-3
d_call: TRBD1

cdr3_nt: TGTGCCAGCAGTCTACGACCGATTGATGGCTACACCTTC
cdr3_aa: CASSLRPIDGYTF
clone_size: once
v_call: TRBV12-3/TRBV12-4
j_call: TRBJ1-2
d_call: -

cdr3_nt: TGTGCCACCAGCAGAGCAGGGTCAGGCCGCGGGGATACGCAGTATTTT
cdr3_aa: CATSRAGSGRGDTQYF
clone_size: -
v_call: TRBV15
j_call: TRBJ2-3
d_call: -